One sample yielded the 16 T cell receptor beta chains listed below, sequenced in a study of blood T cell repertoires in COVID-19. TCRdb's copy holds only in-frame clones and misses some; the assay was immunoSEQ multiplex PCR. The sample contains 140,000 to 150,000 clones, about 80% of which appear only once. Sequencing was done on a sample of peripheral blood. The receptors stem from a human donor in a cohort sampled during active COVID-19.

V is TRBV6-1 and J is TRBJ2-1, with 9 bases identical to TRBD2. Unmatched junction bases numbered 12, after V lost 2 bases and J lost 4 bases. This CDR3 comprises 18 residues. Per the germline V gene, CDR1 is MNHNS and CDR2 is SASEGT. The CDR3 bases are TGTGCCAGCAGTGAAAGGCTGAGCGGGGGGTTCCGTTACAATGAGCAGTTCTTC. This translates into CASSERLSGGFRYNEQFF.

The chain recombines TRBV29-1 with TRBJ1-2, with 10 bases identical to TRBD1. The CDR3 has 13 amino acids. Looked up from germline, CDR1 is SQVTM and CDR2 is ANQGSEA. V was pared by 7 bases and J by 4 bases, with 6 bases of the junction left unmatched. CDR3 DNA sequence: TGCAGCGCTCCCCGGACAGGGGGCTATGGCTACACCTTC. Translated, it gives CSAPRTGGYGYTF.

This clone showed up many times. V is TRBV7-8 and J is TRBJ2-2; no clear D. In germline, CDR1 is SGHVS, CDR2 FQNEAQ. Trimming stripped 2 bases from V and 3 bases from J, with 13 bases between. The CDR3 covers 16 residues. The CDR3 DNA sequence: TGTGCCAGCAGCTTACGAGCTCGCCGGGACACCGGGGAGCTGTTTTTT. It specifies CASSLRARRDTGELFF.

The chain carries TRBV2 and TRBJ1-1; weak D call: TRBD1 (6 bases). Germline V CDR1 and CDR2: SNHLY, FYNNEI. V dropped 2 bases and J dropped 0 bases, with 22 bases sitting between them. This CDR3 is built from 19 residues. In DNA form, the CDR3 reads TGTGCCAGCAGTGAACCAAATTCAAGGGGGACGGATTTGAACACTGAAGCTTTCTTT. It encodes CASSEPNSRGTDLNTEAFF.

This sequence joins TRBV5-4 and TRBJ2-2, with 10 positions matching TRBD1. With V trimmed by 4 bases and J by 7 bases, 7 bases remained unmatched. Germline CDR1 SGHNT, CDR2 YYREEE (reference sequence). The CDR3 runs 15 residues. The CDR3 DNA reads TGTGCCAGCAGCAGGGGACAGGGGAGGGACGGGGAGCTGTTTTTT. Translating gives CASSRGQGRDGELFF. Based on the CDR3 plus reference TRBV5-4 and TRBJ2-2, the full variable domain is ETGVTQSPTHLIKTRGQQVTLRCSSQSGHNTVSWYQQALGQGPQFIFQYYREEENGRGNFPPRFSGLQFPNYSSELNVNALELDDSALYLCASSRGQGRDGELFFGEGSRLTVL.

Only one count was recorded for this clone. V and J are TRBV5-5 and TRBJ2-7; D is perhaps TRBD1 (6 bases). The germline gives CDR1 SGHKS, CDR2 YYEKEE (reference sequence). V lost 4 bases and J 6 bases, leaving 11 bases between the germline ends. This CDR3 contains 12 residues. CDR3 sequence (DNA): TGTGCCAGCAGCGAAGGGACAATCGAGCAGTACTTC. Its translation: CASSEGTIEQYF.

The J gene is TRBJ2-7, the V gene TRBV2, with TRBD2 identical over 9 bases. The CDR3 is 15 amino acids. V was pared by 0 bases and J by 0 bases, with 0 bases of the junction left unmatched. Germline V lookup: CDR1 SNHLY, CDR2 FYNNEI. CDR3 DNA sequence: TGTGCCAGCAGTGAAGCTAGCGGGAGCTCCTACGAGCAGTACGTC. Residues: CASSEASGSSYEQYV.

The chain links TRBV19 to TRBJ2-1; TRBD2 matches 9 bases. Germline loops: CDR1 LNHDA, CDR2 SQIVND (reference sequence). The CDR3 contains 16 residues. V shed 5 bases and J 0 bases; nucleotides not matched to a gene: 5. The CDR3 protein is CASSVLAGSSYNEQFF. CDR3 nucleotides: TGTGCCAGTAGTGTTCTAGCGGGGAGCTCCTACAATGAGCAGTTCTTC.

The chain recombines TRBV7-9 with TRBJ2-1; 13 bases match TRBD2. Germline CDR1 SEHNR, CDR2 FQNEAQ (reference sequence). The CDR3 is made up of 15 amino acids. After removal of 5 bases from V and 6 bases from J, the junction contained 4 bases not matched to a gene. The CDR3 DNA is TGTGCCAGCAGCCGGGGACTAGCGGGGCGCAATGAGCAGTTCTTC. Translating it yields CASSRGLAGRNEQFF.

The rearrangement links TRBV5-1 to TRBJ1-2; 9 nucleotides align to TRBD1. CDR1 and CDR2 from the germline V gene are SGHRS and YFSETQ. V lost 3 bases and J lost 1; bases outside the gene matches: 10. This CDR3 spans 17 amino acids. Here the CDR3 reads CASSSQSGQGGNYGYTF. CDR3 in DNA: TGCGCCAGCAGCTCACAATCGGGACAGGGAGGTAACTATGGCTACACCTTC.

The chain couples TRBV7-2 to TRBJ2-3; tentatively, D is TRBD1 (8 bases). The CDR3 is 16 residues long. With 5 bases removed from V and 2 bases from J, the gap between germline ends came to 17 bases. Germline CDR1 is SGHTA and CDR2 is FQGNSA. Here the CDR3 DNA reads TGTGCCAGCAGCCATAACAGGGGGGGATCCACAGATACGCAGTATTTT. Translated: CASSHNRGGSTDTQYF.

The CDR3 loop reads CASSPNPPDTQYF. As DNA, the CDR3 is TGTGCCAGCAGTCCTAACCCCCCAGATACGCAGTATTTT. The rearrangement joins TRBV27 to TRBJ2-3; D remains ambiguous. V lost 5 bases to trimming and J lost 4 bases, with 10 bases between them. The germline CDR1 and CDR2 sequences are MNHEY and SMNVEV (reference sequence). The CDR3 is 13 amino acids.

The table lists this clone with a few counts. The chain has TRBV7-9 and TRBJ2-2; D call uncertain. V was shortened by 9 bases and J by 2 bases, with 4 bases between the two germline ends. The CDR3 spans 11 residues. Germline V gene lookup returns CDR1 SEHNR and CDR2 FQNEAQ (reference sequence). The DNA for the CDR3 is TGTGCCAGTCTTAACACCGGGGAGCTGTTTTTT. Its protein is CASLNTGELFF.

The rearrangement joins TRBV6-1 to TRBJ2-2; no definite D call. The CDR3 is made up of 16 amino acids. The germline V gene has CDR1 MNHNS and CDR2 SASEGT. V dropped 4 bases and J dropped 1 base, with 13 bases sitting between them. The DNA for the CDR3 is TGTGCCAGCAGTGGCTGGCCGCTCCTGAACACCGGGGAGCTGTTTTTT. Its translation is CASSGWPLLNTGELFF.

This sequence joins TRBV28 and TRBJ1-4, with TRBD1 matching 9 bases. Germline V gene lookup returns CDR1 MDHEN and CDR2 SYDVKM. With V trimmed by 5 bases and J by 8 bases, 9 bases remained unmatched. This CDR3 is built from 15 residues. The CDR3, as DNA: TGTGCCAGCAGTAAAATACAGGGGGCTGGAGAAAAACTGTTTTTT. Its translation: CASSKIQGAGEKLFF.

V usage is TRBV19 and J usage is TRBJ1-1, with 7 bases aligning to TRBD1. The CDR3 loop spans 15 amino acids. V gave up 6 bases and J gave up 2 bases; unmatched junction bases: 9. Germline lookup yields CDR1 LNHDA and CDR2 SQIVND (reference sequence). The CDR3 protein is CASRPPGTANTEAFF. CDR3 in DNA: TGTGCCAGTAGGCCTCCCGGGACAGCTAACACTGAAGCTTTCTTT.